This T cell receptor beta chain was captured by sequencing in a study of T cells after yellow fever vaccination. TCRdb called the 5' RACE reads again in MiXCR, with one record for every CDR3 protein. The sample yields 340,000 or so distinct CDR3 sequences, around an eighth seen once. Trimming pared 5 bases from V and 0 bases from J, leaving 17 bases between. Germline V CDR1 and CDR2: DFQATT, SNEGSKA (reference sequence). The CDR3 runs to 15 residues. Study-level results: Repertoires sorted by FACS could include abundant clonotypes that are contaminants from the bulk population. Booster samples showed a return of most primary-vaccination clones (under 97% CD4, about 87% CD8).

Points on this clonotype: What it binds is not known.

Source: CD4+ T cells sorted from PBMCs, taken 15 days after the yellow fever booster vaccination. The TCR was taken from a man younger than 30 who received the YFV17D yellow fever vaccine. This sequence joins TRBV20-1 and TRBJ2-7; a possible D gene is TRBD2 (6 bases). The CDR3 reads CSAPAIGGSSYEQYF. CDR3 DNA: TGCAGTGCTCCAGCCATCGGGGGAAGCTCCTACGAGCAGTACTTC.